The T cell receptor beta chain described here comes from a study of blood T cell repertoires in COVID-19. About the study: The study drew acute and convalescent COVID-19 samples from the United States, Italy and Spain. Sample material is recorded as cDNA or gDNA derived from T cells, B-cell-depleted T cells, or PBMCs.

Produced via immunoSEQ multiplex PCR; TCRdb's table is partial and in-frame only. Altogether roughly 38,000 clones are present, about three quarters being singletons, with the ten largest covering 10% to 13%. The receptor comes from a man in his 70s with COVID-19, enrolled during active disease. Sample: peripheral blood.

The CDR3 DNA reads TGCGCCAGCAGCCTGGGGGGGAACAGGGGCAATGAGCAGTTCTTC. Translated, it gives CASSLGGNRGNEQFF. The rearrangement joins TRBV5-1 to TRBJ2-1; the D call may be TRBD1 or TRBD2 (7 bases each). The germline gives CDR1 SGHRS, CDR2 YFSETQ. Trimming removed 4 bases from V and 6 bases from J, with 17 bases in between. This CDR3 comprises 15 residues.